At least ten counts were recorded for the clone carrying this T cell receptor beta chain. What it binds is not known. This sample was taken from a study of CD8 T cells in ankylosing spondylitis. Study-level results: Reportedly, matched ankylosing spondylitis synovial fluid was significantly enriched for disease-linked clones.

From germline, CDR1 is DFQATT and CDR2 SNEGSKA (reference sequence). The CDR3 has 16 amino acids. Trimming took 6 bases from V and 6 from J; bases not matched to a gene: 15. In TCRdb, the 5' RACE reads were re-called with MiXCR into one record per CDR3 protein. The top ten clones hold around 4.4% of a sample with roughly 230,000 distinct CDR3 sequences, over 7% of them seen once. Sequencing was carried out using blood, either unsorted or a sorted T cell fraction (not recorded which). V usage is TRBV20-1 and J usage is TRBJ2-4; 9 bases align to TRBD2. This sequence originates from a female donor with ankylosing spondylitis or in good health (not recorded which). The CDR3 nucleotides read TGCAGTGCCCGGGGGCGGGAGGGCCGAGGTAGAAACATTCAGTACTTC. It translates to CSARGREGRGRNIQYF.